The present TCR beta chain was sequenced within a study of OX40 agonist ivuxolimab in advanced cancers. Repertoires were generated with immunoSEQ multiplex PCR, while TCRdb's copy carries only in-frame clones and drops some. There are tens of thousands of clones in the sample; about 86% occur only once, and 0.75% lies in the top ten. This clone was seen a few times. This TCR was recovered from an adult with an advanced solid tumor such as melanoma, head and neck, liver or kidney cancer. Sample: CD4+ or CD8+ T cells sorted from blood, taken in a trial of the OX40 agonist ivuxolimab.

CDR3: CASSFEVGDEQYF. The CDR3 DNA reads TGTGCCAGCAGCTTCGAAGTGGGAGACGAGCAGTACTTC. The chain couples TRBV5-4 to TRBJ2-7, with D possibly TRBD2 on 5 matching bases. The germline gives CDR1 SGHNT, CDR2 YYREEE (reference sequence). This CDR3 has 13 residues. Trimming took off 2 bases at V and 5 bases at J, with 11 bases between the two ends.